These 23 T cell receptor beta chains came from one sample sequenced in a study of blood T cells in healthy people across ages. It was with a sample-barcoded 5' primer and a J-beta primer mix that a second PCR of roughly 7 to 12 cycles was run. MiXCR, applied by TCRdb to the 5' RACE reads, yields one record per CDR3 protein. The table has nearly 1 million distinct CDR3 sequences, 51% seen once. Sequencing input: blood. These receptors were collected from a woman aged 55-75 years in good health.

The DNA of the CDR3 is TGCAGTGCTAGTTCCGGCAGAGACCTCACTGAAGCTTTCTTT. This sequence encodes CSASSGRDLTEAFF. V gene TRBV20-1 combines with J gene TRBJ1-1; D is undetermined. The V end was cut by 3 bases, the J end by 4 bases, with 15 bases between. Germline CDR1 reads DFQATT; CDR2 reads SNEGSKA (reference sequence). The CDR3 is made up of 14 amino acids.

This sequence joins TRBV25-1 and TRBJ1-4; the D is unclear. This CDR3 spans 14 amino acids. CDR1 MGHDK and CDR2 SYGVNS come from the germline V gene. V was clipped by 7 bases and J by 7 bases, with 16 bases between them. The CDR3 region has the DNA TGTGCCAGCACCACGTCCGGGCTTGGTGAAAAACTGTTTTTT. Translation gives CASTTSGLGEKLFF.

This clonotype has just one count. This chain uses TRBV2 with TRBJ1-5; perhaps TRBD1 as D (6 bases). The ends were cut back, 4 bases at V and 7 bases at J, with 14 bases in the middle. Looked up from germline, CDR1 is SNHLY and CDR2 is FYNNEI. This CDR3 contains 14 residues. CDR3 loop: CASSVRGAEQPQHF. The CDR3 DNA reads TGTGCCAGCAGTGTTCGGGGGGCAGAGCAGCCCCAGCATTTT.

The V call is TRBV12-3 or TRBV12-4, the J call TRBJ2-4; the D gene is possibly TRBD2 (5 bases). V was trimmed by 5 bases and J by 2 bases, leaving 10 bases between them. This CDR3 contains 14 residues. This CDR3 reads CASSKGLSKNIQYF. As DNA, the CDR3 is TGTGCCAGCAGTAAAGGACTGTCCAAAAACATTCAGTACTTC.

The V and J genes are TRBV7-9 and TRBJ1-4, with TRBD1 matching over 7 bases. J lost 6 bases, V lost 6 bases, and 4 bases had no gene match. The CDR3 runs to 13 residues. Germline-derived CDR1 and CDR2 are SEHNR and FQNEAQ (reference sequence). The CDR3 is CASRGGLYEKLFF. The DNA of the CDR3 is TGTGCCAGCAGAGGGGGCTTGTATGAAAAACTGTTTTTT.

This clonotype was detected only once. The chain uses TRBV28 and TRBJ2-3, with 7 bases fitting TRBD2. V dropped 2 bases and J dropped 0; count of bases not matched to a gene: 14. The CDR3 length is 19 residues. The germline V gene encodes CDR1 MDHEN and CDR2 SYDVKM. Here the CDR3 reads CASSLRGVSASGSTDTQYF. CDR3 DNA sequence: TGTGCCAGCAGTTTACGGGGGGTCTCGGCAAGCGGGAGCACAGATACGCAGTATTTT.

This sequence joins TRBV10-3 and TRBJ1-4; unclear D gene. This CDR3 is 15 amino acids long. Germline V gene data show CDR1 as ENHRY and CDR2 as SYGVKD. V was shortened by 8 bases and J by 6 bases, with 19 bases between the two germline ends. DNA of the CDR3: TGTGCCATCGGAGGAAAGGGTTCAGGAGATGAAAAACTGTTTTTT. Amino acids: CAIGGKGSGDEKLFF.

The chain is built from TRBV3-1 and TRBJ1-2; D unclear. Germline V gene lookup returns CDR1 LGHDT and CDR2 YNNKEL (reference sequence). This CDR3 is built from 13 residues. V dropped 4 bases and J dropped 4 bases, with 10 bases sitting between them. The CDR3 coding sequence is TGTGCCAGCAGCCCGGCCCATCTCTATGGCTACACCTTC. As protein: CASSPAHLYGYTF. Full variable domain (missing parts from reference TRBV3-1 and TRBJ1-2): DTAVSQTPKYLVTQMGNDKSIKCEQNLGHDTMYWYKQDSKKFLKIMFSYNNKELIINETVPNRFSPKSPDKAHLNLHINSLELGDSAVYFCASSPAHLYGYTFGSGTRLTVV.

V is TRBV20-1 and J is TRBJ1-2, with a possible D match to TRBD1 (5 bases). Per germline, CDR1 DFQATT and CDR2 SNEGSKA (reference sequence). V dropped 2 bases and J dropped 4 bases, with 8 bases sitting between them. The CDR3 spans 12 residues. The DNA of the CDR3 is TGCAGTGCTAGACGGCAGGGCTATGGCTACACCTTC. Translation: CSARRQGYGYTF.

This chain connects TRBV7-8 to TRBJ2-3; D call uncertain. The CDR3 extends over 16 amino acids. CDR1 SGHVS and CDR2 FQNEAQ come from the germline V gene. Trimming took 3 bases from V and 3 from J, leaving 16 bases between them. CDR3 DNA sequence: TGTGCCAGCAGCTTGACCCGCCCGAAATTAACAGATACGCAGTATTTT. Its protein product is CASSLTRPKLTDTQYF.

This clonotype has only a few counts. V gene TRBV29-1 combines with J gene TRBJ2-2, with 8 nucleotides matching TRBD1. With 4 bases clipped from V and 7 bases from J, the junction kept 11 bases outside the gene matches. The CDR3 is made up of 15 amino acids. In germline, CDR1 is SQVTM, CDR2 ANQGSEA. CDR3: CSVVGQGAIHGELFF. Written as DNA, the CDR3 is TGCAGCGTTGTCGGTCAGGGGGCAATTCACGGGGAGCTGTTTTTT.

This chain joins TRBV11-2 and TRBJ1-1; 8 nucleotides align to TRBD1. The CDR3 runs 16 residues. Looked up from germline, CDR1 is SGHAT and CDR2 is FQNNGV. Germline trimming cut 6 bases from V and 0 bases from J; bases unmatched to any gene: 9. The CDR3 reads CASRRRQGRMNTEAFF. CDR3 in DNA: TGTGCCAGCAGAAGGAGACAGGGGCGGATGAACACTGAAGCTTTCTTT.

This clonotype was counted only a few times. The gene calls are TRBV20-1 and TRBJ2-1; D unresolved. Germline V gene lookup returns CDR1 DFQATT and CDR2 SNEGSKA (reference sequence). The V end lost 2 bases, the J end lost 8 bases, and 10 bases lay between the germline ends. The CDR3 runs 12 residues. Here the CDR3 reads CSARIGFYEQFF. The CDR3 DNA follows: TGCAGTGCTAGAATAGGGTTCTATGAGCAGTTCTTC.

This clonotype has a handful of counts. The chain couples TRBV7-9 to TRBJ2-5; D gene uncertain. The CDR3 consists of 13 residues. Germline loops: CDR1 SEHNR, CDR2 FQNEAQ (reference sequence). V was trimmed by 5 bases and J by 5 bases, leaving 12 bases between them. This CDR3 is CASSRGLLETQYF. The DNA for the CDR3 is TGTGCCAGCAGCCGAGGCCTTCTGGAGACCCAGTACTTC.

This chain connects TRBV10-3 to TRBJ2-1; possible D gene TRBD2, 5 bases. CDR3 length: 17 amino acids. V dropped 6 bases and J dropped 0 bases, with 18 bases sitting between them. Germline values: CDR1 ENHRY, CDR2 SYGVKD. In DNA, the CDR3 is TGTGCCATCAGGACCTCTCCTGCGGGTCTCTCCTACAATGAGCAGTTCTTC. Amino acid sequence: CAIRTSPAGLSYNEQFF.

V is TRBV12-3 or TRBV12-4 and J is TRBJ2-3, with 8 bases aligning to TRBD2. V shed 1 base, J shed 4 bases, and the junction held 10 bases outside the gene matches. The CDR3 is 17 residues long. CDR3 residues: CASSLEVWREAPDTQYF. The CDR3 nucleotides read TGTGCCAGCAGTTTAGAAGTCTGGCGGGAGGCCCCAGATACGCAGTATTTT.

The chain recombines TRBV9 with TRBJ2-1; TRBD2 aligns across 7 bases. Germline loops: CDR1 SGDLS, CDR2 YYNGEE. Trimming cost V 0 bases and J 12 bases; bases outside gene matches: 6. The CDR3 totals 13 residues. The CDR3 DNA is TGTGCCAGCAGCGTAGGAGGGTCTAGCGGGCAGTTCTTC. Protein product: CASSVGGSSGQFF. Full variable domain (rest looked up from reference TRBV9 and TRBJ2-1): DSGVTQTPKHLITATGQRVTLRCSPRSGDLSVYWYQQSLDQGLQFLIQYYNGEERAKGNILERFSAQQFPDLHSELNLSSLELGDSALYFCASSVGGSSGQFFGPGTRLTVL.

CDR3 region: CASSWAPGSGGYTF. The CDR3, as DNA: TGTGCCAGCAGTTGGGCACCGGGTTCGGGAGGCTACACCTTC. The J gene is TRBJ1-2, the V gene TRBV12-3 or TRBV12-4, with D uncertain. V was cut by 4 bases and J by 8 bases, with 17 bases left in between. This CDR3 has 14 amino acids.

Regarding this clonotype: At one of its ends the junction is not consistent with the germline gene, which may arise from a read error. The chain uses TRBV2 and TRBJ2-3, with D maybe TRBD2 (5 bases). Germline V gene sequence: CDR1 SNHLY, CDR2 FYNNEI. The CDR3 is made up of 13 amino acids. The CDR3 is CASISRVTDTRYF. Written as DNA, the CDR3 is TGTGCCAGCATATCGAGGGTAACAGATACGCGGTATTTT.

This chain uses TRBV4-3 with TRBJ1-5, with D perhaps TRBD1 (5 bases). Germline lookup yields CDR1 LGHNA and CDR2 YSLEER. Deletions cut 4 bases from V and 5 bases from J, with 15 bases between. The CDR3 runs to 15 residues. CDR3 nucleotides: TGCGCCAGCAGCCCCGGGTGGCAGGGAGATCAGCCCCAGCATTTT. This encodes CASSPGWQGDQPQHF.

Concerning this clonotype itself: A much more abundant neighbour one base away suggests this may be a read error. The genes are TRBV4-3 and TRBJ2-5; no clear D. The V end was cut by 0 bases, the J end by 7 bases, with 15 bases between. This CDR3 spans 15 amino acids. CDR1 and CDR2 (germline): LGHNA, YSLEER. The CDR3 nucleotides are TGCGCCAGCAGCCAAGATTGGATAGGCCCTAGGACCCAGTACTTC. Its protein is CASSQDWIGPRTQYF.

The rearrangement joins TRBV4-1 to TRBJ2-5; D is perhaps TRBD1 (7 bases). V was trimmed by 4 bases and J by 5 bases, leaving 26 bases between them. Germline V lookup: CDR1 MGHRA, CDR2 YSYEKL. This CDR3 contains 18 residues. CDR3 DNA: TGCGCCAGCAGCCCCCCCTCTTCTCTCACGACAGGGACTGAGACCCAGTACTTC. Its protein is CASSPPSSLTTGTETQYF.

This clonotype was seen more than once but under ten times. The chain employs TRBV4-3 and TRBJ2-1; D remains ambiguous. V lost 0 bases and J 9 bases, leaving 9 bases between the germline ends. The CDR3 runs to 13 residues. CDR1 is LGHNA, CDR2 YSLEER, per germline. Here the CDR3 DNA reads TGCGCCAGCAGCCAAGAGAGACTCGGTGAGCAGTTCTTC. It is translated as CASSQERLGEQFF.